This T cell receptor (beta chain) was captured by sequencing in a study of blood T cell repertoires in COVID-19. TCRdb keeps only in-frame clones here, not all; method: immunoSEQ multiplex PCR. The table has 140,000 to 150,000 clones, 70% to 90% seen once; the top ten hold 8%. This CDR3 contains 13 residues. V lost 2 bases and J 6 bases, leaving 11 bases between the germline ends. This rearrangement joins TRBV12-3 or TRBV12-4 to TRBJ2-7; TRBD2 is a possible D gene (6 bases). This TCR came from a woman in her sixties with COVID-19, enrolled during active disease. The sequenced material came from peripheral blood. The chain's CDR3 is CASSLWGGFEQYF. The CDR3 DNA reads TGTGCCAGCAGTTTATGGGGAGGCTTCGAGCAGTACTTC.